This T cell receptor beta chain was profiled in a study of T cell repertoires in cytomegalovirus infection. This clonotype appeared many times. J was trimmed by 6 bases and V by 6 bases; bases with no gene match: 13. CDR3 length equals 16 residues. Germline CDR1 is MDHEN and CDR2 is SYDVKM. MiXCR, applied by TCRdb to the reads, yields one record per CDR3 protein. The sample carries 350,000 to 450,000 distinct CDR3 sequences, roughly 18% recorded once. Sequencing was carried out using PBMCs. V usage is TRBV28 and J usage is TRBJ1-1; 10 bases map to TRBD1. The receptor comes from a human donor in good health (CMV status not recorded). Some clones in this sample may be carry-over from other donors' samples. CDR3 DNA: TGTGCCAGCAGCCGTCTCACCGGGACAGGGGCTCCTGAAGCTTTCTTT. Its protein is CASSRLTGTGAPEAFF.